Following are 10 T cell receptor beta chains from one sample sequenced in a study of blood T cell repertoires in COVID-19. The protocol was immunoSEQ multiplex PCR, while the TCRdb copy is restricted to in-frame clones and leaves out a portion. The table lists around 390,000 clones, approximately 90% of them singletons. The sequenced material came from PBMCs or T cells enriched from blood (not recorded which). The source is a woman between 50 and 59 years old who had recovered from COVID-19.

The chain carries TRBV7-2 and TRBJ2-2; TRBD1 might be the D (6 bases). The CDR3 has 17 residues. The V and J ends lost 2 bases and 4 bases respectively, with 17 bases between them. Looked up from germline, CDR1 is SGHTA and CDR2 is FQGNSA. The CDR3 reads CASSLRAGVEGTGELFF. The CDR3 DNA sequence: TGTGCCAGCAGCTTAAGGGCAGGGGTAGAAGGCACCGGGGAGCTGTTTTTT. Full variable domain (remainder filled in from reference TRBV7-2 and TRBJ2-2): GAGVSQSPSNKVTEKGKDVELRCDPISGHTALYWYRQSLGQGLEFLIYFQGNSAPDKSGLPSDRFSAERTGGSVSTLTIQRTQQEDSAVYLCASSLRAGVEGTGELFFGEGSRLTVL.

The rearrangement uses TRBV6-2 or TRBV6-3 and TRBJ2-3; 9 bases fit TRBD2. V lost 2 bases and J lost 2; bases outside the gene matches: 11. CDR1 is MNHEY and CDR2 is SVGEGT in the germline V gene. This CDR3 spans 18 amino acids. CDR3 nucleotide sequence: TGTGCCAGCAGTTACCGCTCAAATCTAGCGGGGAACACAGATACGCAGTATTTT. Translation gives CASSYRSNLAGNTDTQYF.

This clone appeared a single time. V usage is TRBV19 and J usage is TRBJ1-4; 9 nucleotides match TRBD1. V lost 4 bases and J lost 8; bases outside the gene matches: 11. CDR1 is LNHDA, CDR2 SQIVND, per germline (reference sequence). The CDR3 contains 16 residues. CDR3 coding DNA: TGTGCCAGTAGTACCACGCCGGGACAGGGCTGGGAAAAACTGTTTTTT. Translation gives CASSTTPGQGWEKLFF.

The chain is built from TRBV6-4 and TRBJ1-2; D is unresolved. V lost 6 bases and J 4 bases, leaving 21 bases between the germline ends. The V gene's germline CDR1 is MRHNA and CDR2 SNTAGT. This CDR3 comprises 16 residues. CDR3 region: CASSSPLPSSCYGYTF. The CDR3 DNA is TGTGCCAGCAGCTCCCCTTTACCTTCTAGTTGCTATGGCTACACCTTC.

The chain uses TRBV29-1 and TRBJ2-5, with D possibly matching TRBD1 (5 bases). Trimming took off 4 bases at V and 2 bases at J, with 8 bases between the two ends. The CDR3 totals 12 residues. Germline V CDR1 and CDR2: SQVTM, ANQGSEA. The CDR3 DNA follows: TGCAGCGTTGTTAGGGGACAAGAGACCCAGTACTTC. This gives the protein CSVVRGQETQYF.

The chain has TRBV27 and TRBJ1-2, with D possibly matching TRBD1 (5 bases). The length of the CDR3 is 15 residues. V lost 3 bases to trimming and J lost 4 bases, with 15 bases between them. Germline loops: CDR1 MNHEY, CDR2 SMNVEV (reference sequence). The CDR3 loop is CASSFQGARGYGYTF. The CDR3 bases are TGTGCCAGCAGTTTCCAAGGGGCGCGGGGCTATGGCTACACCTTC.

The CDR3, as DNA: TGTGCCAGTGCGACCTCCGGGACAGGGGTTCCTCCCCAGCATTTT. Translation gives CASATSGTGVPPQHF. This chain connects TRBV19 to TRBJ1-5, with 10 positions matching TRBD1. V gave up 8 bases and J gave up 10 bases; unmatched junction bases: 14. CDR1 and CDR2 (germline): LNHDA, SQIVND (reference sequence). CDR3 length: 15 residues.

This chain joins TRBV4-1 and TRBJ2-7; D perhaps matches TRBD1 (5 bases). The germline V gene has CDR1 MGHRA and CDR2 YSYEKL. This CDR3 has 18 amino acids. V gave up 1 base and J gave up 7 bases, with 26 bases separating them. The CDR3 sequence: CASSQAIPADRRKGEQYF. CDR3 coding DNA: TGCGCCAGCAGCCAAGCGATTCCGGCGGACCGAAGAAAGGGGGAGCAGTACTTC.

The rearrangement uses TRBV2 and TRBJ1-4, with D maybe TRBD1 (6 bases). Per germline, CDR1 SNHLY and CDR2 FYNNEI. This CDR3 is 14 amino acids long. Deletions cut 4 bases from V and 9 bases from J, with 15 bases between. In DNA, the CDR3 is TGTGCCAGCAGTGCAGCAGGGGAATATCAAAAACTGTTTTTT. Its translation: CASSAAGEYQKLFF.

At least ten counts were recorded for this clone. The chain recombines TRBV7-9 with TRBJ2-7; 8 bases agree with TRBD1. J was trimmed by 12 bases and V by 5 bases; bases with no gene match: 12. CDR3 size: 13 residues. Germline V CDR1 and CDR2: SEHNR, FQNEAQ (reference sequence). The CDR3 here is CASSPDTRTGLYF. CDR3 coding DNA: TGTGCCAGCAGCCCAGATACTCGGACAGGGCTGTACTTC.